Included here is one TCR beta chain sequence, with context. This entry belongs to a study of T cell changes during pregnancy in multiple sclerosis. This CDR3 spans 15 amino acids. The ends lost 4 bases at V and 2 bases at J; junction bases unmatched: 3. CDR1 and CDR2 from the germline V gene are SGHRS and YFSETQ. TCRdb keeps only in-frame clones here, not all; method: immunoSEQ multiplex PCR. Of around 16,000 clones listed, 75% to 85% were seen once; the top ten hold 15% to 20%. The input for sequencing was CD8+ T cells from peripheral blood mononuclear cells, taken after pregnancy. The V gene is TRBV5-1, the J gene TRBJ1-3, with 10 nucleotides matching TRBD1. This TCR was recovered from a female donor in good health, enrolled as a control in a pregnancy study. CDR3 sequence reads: CASSGDRGPGNTIYF. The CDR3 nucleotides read TGCGCCAGCAGCGGCGACAGGGGGCCTGGAAACACCATATATTTT. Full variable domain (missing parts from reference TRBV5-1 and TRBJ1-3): KAGVTQTPRYLIKTRGQQVTLSCSPISGHRSVSWYQQTPGQGLQFLFEYFSETQRNKGNFPGRFSGRQFSNSRSEMNVSTLELGDSALYLCASSGDRGPGNTIYFGEGSWLTVV.